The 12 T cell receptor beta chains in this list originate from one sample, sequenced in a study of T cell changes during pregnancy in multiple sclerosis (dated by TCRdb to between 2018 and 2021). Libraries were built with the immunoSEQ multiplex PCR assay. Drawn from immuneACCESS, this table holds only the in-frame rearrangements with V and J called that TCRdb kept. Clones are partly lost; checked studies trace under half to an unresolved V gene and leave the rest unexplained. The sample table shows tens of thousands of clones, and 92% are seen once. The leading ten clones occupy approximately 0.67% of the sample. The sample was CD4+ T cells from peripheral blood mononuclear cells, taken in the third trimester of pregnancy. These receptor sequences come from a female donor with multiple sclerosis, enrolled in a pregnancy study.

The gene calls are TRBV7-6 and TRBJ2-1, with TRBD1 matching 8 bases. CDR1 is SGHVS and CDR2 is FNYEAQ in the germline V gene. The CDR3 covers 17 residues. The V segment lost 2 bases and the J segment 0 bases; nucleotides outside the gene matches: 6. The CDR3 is CASSLQGQASSYNEQFF. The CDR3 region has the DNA TGTGCCAGCAGCTTACAGGGACAGGCGAGCTCCTACAATGAGCAGTTCTTC.

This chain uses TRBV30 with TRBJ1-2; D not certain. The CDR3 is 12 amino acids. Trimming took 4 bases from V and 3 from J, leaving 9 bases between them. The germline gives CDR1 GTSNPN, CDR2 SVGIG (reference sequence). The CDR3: CAWNHLDYGYTF. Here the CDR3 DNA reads TGTGCCTGGAATCACCTAGACTATGGCTACACCTTC.

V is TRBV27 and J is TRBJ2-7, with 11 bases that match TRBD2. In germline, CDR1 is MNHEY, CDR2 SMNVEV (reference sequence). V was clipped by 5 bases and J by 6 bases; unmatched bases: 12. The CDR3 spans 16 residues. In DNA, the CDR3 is TGTGCCAGCAGTCCTCTCACTAGCGGGAGTGGTTCCGAGCAGTACTTC. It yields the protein CASSPLTSGSGSEQYF.

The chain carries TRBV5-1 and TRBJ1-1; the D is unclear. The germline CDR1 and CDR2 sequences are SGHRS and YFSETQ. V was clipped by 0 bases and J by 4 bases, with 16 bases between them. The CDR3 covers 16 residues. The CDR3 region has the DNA TGCGCCAGCAGCTTGGCCCCTGAACGACTGAGCACTGAAGCTTTCTTT. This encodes CASSLAPERLSTEAFF.

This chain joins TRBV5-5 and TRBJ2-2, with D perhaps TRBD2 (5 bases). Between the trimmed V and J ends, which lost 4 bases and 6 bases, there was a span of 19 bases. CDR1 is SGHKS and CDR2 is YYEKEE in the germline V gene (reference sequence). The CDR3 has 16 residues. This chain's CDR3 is CASSRGETDSPGELFF. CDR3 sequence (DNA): TGTGCCAGCAGCCGTGGGGAGACGGACTCGCCCGGGGAGCTGTTTTTT.

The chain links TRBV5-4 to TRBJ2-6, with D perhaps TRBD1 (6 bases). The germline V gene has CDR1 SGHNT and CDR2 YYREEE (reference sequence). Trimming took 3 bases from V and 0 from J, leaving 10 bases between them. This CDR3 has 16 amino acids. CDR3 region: CASSSGQSSGANVLTF. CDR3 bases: TGTGCCAGCAGCTCCGGACAGAGCTCTGGGGCCAACGTCCTGACTTTC. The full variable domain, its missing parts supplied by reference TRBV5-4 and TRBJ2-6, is ETGVTQSPTHLIKTRGQQVTLRCSSQSGHNTVSWYQQALGQGPQFIFQYYREEENGRGNFPPRFSGLQFPNYSSELNVNALELDDSALYLCASSSGQSSGANVLTFGAGSRLTVL.

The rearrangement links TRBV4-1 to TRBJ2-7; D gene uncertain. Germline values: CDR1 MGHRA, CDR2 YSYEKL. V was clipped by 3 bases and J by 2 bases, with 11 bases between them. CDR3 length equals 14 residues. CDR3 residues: CASSHYPVTYEQYF. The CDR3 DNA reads TGCGCCAGCAGCCATTACCCGGTGACCTACGAGCAGTACTTC.

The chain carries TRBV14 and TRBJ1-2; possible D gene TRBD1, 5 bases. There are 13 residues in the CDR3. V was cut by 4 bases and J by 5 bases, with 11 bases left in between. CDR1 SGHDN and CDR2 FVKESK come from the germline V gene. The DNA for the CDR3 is TGTGCCAGCAGCCCCTCCCGACAGTATGGCTACACCTTC. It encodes CASSPSRQYGYTF.

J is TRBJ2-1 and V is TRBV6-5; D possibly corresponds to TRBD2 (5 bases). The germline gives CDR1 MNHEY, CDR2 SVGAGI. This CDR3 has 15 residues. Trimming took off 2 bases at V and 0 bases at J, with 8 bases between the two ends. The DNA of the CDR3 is TGTGCCAGCAGTTACGCTAGCCTCTCCTACAATGAGCAGTTCTTC. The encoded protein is CASSYASLSYNEQFF.

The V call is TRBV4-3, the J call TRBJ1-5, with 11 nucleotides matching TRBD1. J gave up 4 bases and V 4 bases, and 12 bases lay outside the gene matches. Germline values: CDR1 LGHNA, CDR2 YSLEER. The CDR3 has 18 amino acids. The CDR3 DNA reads TGCGCCAGCAGCCGCTACCTCGGGACAGGGGGACTGAATCAGCCCCAGCATTTT. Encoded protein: CASSRYLGTGGLNQPQHF.

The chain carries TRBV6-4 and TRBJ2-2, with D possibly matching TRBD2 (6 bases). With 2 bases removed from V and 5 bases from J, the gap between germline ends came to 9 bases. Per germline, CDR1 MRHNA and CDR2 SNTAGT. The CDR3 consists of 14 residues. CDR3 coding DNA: TGTGCCAGCAGTGACAGCGGGTTAACCGGGGAGCTGTTTTTT. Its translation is CASSDSGLTGELFF.

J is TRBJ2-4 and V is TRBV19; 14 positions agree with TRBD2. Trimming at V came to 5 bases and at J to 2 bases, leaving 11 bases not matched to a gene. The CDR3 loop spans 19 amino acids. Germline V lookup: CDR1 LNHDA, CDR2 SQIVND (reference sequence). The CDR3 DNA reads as TGTGCCAGTAGTTTCCGAACCGGGACTAGCGGGAGTACCAAAAACATTCAGTACTTC. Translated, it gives CASSFRTGTSGSTKNIQYF.